Presented here are 32 T cell receptor beta chains from one specimen sequenced in a study of radiation and T cells in renal cell carcinoma (dated by TCRdb to between 2020 and 2021). The library was prepared using the immunoSEQ multiplex PCR assay. TCRdb limited this immuneACCESS table to in-frame rearrangements with V and J called. A share of clones is missing; checked studies link under half to unresolved V genes, and the rest is unexplained. A total of 75,000 to 95,000 clones appear in this sample, 85% of them only once. The top ten clonotypes cover approximately 8.8% of the sample. The time point label for this specimen denotes: blood 4 weeks post-SBRT, at nephrectomy. The treatment or condition label corresponds to: 15 Gy SBRT to primary tumor, nephrectomy 4 weeks later. Sequences were derived from blood, sampled from a patient whose treatment included radiotherapy and nephrectomy. These receptors were obtained from a man over 45 with renal cell carcinoma.

The chain employs TRBV11-2 and TRBJ2-2; D not certain. Between the trimmed V and J ends, which lost 3 bases and 6 bases, there was a span of 11 bases. The CDR3 spans 14 residues. The germline CDR1 and CDR2 sequences are SGHAT and FQNNGV. In nucleotides, the CDR3 is TGTGCCAGCAGCTTTGTGTTAGCTGCCGGGGAGCTGTTTTTT. Translated, it gives CASSFVLAAGELFF.

This clone was seen a handful of times. V and J are TRBV4-1 and TRBJ1-2, with D tentatively TRBD1 (6 bases). The CDR3 consists of 13 residues. The germline V gene has CDR1 MGHRA and CDR2 YSYEKL. V lost 0 bases and J lost 8, with 10 bases in between. The CDR3 DNA sequence: TGCGCCAGCAGCCAAGAGGGACATTTAGGCTACACCTTC. This gives the protein CASSQEGHLGYTF.

V usage is TRBV6-6 and J usage is TRBJ2-1; D tentatively fits TRBD1 or TRBD2 (5 bases each). The CDR3 consists of 15 residues. CDR1 and CDR2 (germline): MNHNY, SVGAGI (reference sequence). With 2 bases removed from V and 5 bases from J, the gap between germline ends came to 13 bases. The CDR3 sequence is CASSYQGGRDNEQFF. The CDR3 DNA is TGTGCCAGCAGTTACCAGGGCGGGCGGGACAATGAGCAGTTCTTC.

The V and J genes are TRBV6-6 and TRBJ2-1; 9 positions agree with TRBD2. The J segment lost 4 bases and the V segment lost 6 bases, leaving 10 bases of the junction unmatched. Germline CDR1 is MNHNY and CDR2 is SVGAGI (reference sequence). The CDR3 covers 16 residues. The DNA of the CDR3 is TGTGCCAGCAGCCCCCCGCGGCGGGGGGGGTACAATGAGCAGTTCTTC. Encoded protein: CASSPPRRGGYNEQFF.

V and J are TRBV6-1 and TRBJ1-5, with D hard to call. Germline values: CDR1 MNHNS, CDR2 SASEGT. With 7 bases removed from V and 0 bases from J, the gap between germline ends came to 13 bases. The CDR3 sequence is 15 residues long. This CDR3 is CASTQMGNSNQPQHF. The CDR3 coding sequence is TGTGCCAGCACCCAGATGGGTAATAGCAATCAGCCCCAGCATTTT.

The gene calls are TRBV6-1 and TRBJ1-1; D remains ambiguous. Germline assignment: CDR1 MNHNS and CDR2 SASEGT. The CDR3 loop spans 14 amino acids. Trimming pared 2 bases from V and 1 base from J, leaving 8 bases between. CDR3 bases: TGTGCCAGCAGTGAATCTTGGGGGAACACTGAAGCTTTCTTT. Amino acid sequence: CASSESWGNTEAFF.

The J gene is TRBJ1-4, the V gene TRBV7-8; D remains unclear. The germline V gene has CDR1 SGHVS and CDR2 FQNEAQ. The V end was cut by 1 base, the J end by 10 bases, with 10 bases between. The CDR3 loop spans 13 amino acids. CDR3 sequence reads: CASSLGGSGKLFF. The CDR3 bases are TGTGCCAGCAGCTTAGGCGGTTCAGGAAAACTGTTTTTT.

There are a few counts of this clone. The CDR3 nucleotides are TGTGCCATCAGTGAGTCGGGGTATGGTGCCGGGGAGCTGTTTTTT. Amino acids: CAISESGYGAGELFF. The V call is TRBV10-3, the J call TRBJ2-2; no definite D call. Trimming cost V 0 bases and J 6 bases, with 11 bases left between them. The CDR3 consists of 15 residues. In germline, CDR1 is ENHRY, CDR2 SYGVKD.

The rearrangement links TRBV5-1 to TRBJ2-1; TRBD2 agrees at 7 bases. The germline V gene encodes CDR1 SGHRS and CDR2 YFSETQ. The CDR3 length is 15 residues. The junction had 6 bases not matched to a gene; V was cut back by 1 base and J by 5 bases. The CDR3 loop is CASSLIAGRDNEQFF. DNA for the CDR3: TGCGCCAGCAGCTTGATAGCGGGCAGAGACAATGAGCAGTTCTTC.

The V call is TRBV28, the J call TRBJ1-3; possibly TRBD1 for D (6 bases). The CDR3 totals 15 residues. V lost 2 bases and J 2 bases, leaving 10 bases between the germline ends. Germline CDR1 is MDHEN and CDR2 is SYDVKM. The CDR3 DNA is TGTGCCAGCAGTTTAACTGAGGGGGCTGGAAACACCATATATTTT. This translates into CASSLTEGAGNTIYF.

This chain links TRBV6-6 with TRBJ2-7; no definite D call. Trimming took off 2 bases at V and 6 bases at J, with 8 bases between the two ends. The CDR3 has 12 amino acids. Germline loops: CDR1 MNHNY, CDR2 SVGAGI (reference sequence). Here the CDR3 DNA reads TGTGCCAGCAGTTACGTAGCCGCCGAGCAGTACTTC. This codes for CASSYVAAEQYF.

The rearrangement links TRBV7-8 to TRBJ2-7, with TRBD2 identical over 8 bases. V gave up 4 bases and J gave up 6 bases; unmatched junction bases: 8. Germline V gene lookup returns CDR1 SGHVS and CDR2 FQNEAQ. The CDR3 extends over 14 amino acids. The CDR3 reads CASSSERGSFEQYF. The CDR3 DNA is TGTGCCAGCAGCTCTGAGCGGGGGAGCTTCGAGCAGTACTTC.

The CDR3 sequence: CASSFGRGDEQFF. For the CDR3, the DNA is TGTGCCAGCAGCTTTGGCCGTGGGGATGAGCAGTTCTTC. The rearrangement links TRBV7-2 to TRBJ2-1, with D unresolved. V gave up 3 bases and J gave up 8 bases, with 11 bases separating them. CDR1 is SGHTA and CDR2 is FQGNSA in the germline V gene. This CDR3 is built from 13 residues.

This chain connects TRBV7-8 to TRBJ1-1; 7 positions match TRBD1. The length of the CDR3 is 14 residues. J was trimmed by 7 bases and V by 1 base; bases with no gene match: 6. Germline V lookup: CDR1 SGHVS, CDR2 FQNEAQ. CDR3 loop: CASSLEGGGDEAFF. In nucleotides, the CDR3 is TGTGCCAGCAGCTTAGAAGGAGGGGGCGATGAAGCTTTCTTT.

This clone was counted a single time. This chain links TRBV5-4 with TRBJ2-3; the D gene is possibly TRBD2 (5 bases). The CDR3 is made up of 17 amino acids. The germline V and J ends were trimmed by 1 base and 1 base, with 16 bases remaining between them. Germline lookup yields CDR1 SGHNT and CDR2 YYREEE (reference sequence). CDR3: CASSLRVTGLGTDTQYF. The CDR3 DNA is TGTGCCAGCAGCTTGAGGGTGACGGGATTGGGCACAGATACGCAGTATTTT.

The genes are TRBV29-1 and TRBJ2-3, with D hard to call. The V and J ends lost 4 bases and 1 base respectively, with 6 bases between them. The CDR3 runs to 12 residues. From germline, CDR1 is SQVTM and CDR2 ANQGSEA. The chain's CDR3 is CSVGGGTDTQYF. CDR3 nucleotide sequence: TGCAGCGTTGGTGGCGGCACAGATACGCAGTATTTT.

This clone was detected a few times. This rearrangement joins TRBV10-3 to TRBJ1-1; D perhaps matches TRBD1 (5 bases). Germline values: CDR1 ENHRY, CDR2 SYGVKD. Trimming removed 8 bases from V and 1 base from J, with 8 bases in between. The CDR3 sequence is 12 residues long. CDR3 in amino acids: CAIRQGNTEAFF. In nucleotides, the CDR3 is TGTGCCATCCGGCAGGGGAACACTGAAGCTTTCTTT.

The chain combines TRBV6-5 with TRBJ1-1; 7 nucleotides agree with TRBD1. The germline V gene has CDR1 MNHEY and CDR2 SVGAGI. V lost 6 bases, J lost 4 bases, and 5 bases stayed unmatched. The CDR3 contains 13 residues. The CDR3 DNA follows: TGTGCCAGCAGGGGGGGGACAGTCACTGAAGCTTTCTTT. Translating it yields CASRGGTVTEAFF.

This rearrangement joins TRBV21-1 to TRBJ1-1; the table's D call, TRBD1, has no DNA check behind it. TRBV21-1 is marked as a pseudogene. The CDR3 totals 15 residues. CDR3: CASSTQDRGSTEAFF. The CDR3 nucleotides read TGTGCCAGCAGCACCCAGGACAGGGGAAGCACTGAAGCTTTCTTT.

The V call is TRBV27, the J call TRBJ1-2; the D gene is possibly TRBD1 (5 bases). CDR1 and CDR2 from the germline V gene are MNHEY and SMNVEV (reference sequence). Trimming stripped 7 bases from V and 7 bases from J, with 22 bases between. The CDR3 has 15 amino acids. Here the CDR3 DNA reads TGTGCCAGCATCGGTTACAACAGAGGGGCTCGTGGCTACACCTTC. This encodes CASIGYNRGARGYTF.

V is TRBV2 and J is TRBJ2-2; D gene unclear. The V end lost 4 bases, the J end lost 4 bases, and 4 bases lay between the germline ends. The CDR3 runs 12 residues. Germline V gene sequence: CDR1 SNHLY, CDR2 FYNNEI. Here the CDR3 DNA reads TGTGCCAGCAGTGTTTCCACCGGGGAGCTGTTTTTT. Its translation is CASSVSTGELFF.

A remark on this clone: Within the sample, other DNA sequences also encode this same CDR3. V is TRBV6-5 and J is TRBJ2-7, with D tentatively TRBD1 or TRBD2 (5 bases each). The V gene's germline CDR1 is MNHEY and CDR2 SVGAGI. This CDR3 has 11 residues. V was shortened by 8 bases and J by 6 bases, with 11 bases between the two germline ends. The CDR3 nucleotides are TGTGCCAGCCGCGCCGGGGCCGAGCAGTACTTC. The encoded protein is CASRAGAEQYF.

The chain has TRBV4-3 and TRBJ2-1; 7 bases are shared with TRBD1. CDR3 length equals 16 residues. V shed 1 base, J shed 3 bases, and the junction held 6 bases outside the gene matches. Looked up from germline, CDR1 is LGHNA and CDR2 is YSLEER. The CDR3, as DNA: TGCGCCAGCAGCCAAGCGGGGACAGCAAACTACAATGAGCAGTTCTTC. Its protein is CASSQAGTANYNEQFF.

The genes are TRBV2 and TRBJ2-3, with D maybe TRBD2 (5 bases). Looked up from germline, CDR1 is SNHLY and CDR2 is FYNNEI. This CDR3 region has 16 residues. Trimming removed 2 bases at V and 0 bases at J, with 12 bases between. The CDR3: CASSETGSSSTDTQYF. CDR3 coding DNA: TGTGCCAGCAGTGAAACGGGATCTTCTAGCACAGATACGCAGTATTTT.

CDR3 sequence reads: CASSATVSEAFF. CDR3 sequence (DNA): TGTGCCAGCAGTGCCACTGTCTCTGAAGCTTTCTTT. This sequence joins TRBV7-2 and TRBJ1-1; D is ambiguous. The length of the CDR3 is 12 residues. V was pared by 6 bases and J by 6 bases, with 11 bases between. CDR1 and CDR2 (germline): SGHTA, FQGNSA.

The CDR3 bases are TGTGCCAGCAGCAAGGGGCGTAGCAATCAGCCCCAGCATTTT. Protein sequence: CASSKGRSNQPQHF. The genes are TRBV7-2 and TRBJ1-5; TRBD1 is a possible D gene (5 bases). With 5 bases removed from V and 0 bases from J, the gap between germline ends came to 8 bases. Germline loops: CDR1 SGHTA, CDR2 FQGNSA. The CDR3 runs to 14 residues.

This clone was picked up a small number of times. The V and J genes are TRBV7-3 and TRBJ1-1; D is perhaps TRBD1 (5 bases). The V gene's germline CDR1 is SGHTA and CDR2 FQGTGA. Trimming took 5 bases from V and 2 from J, leaving 9 bases between them. This CDR3 is built from 13 residues. Here the CDR3 DNA reads TGTGCCAGCAGCCGACAGAGTAACACTGAAGCTTTCTTT. Protein: CASSRQSNTEAFF.

The gene calls are TRBV19 and TRBJ1-2; 9 nucleotides match TRBD1. This CDR3 is 16 amino acids long. From germline, CDR1 is LNHDA and CDR2 SQIVND (reference sequence). The trim removed 2 bases at V and 2 bases at J, leaving 6 bases unmatched. This CDR3 is CASSIWTGATNYGYTF. CDR3 in DNA: TGTGCCAGTAGTATATGGACAGGGGCTACCAACTATGGCTACACCTTC.

V gene TRBV10-3 combines with J gene TRBJ1-5, with 8 bases fitting TRBD1. Trimming at V came to 11 bases and at J to 5 bases, leaving 20 bases not matched to a gene. Germline CDR1 reads ENHRY; CDR2 reads SYGVKD. The CDR3 runs 17 residues. CDR3 nucleotide sequence: TGTGCCCCCCGGGGCGGGACAGGACCTACCATGGATCAGCCCCAGCATTTT. Translating it yields CAPRGGTGPTMDQPQHF.

This sequence joins TRBV28 and TRBJ1-1; TRBD1 agrees at 8 bases. The CDR3 extends over 15 amino acids. V shed 5 bases, J shed 6 bases, and the junction held 11 bases outside the gene matches. Germline lookup yields CDR1 MDHEN and CDR2 SYDVKM. The CDR3 sequence is CASSHSTPGQAEAFF. The DNA of the CDR3 is TGTGCCAGCAGTCACTCAACCCCGGGACAGGCTGAAGCTTTCTTT.

The J gene is TRBJ2-1, the V gene TRBV2; the match to TRBD2 covers 7 bases. J gave up 4 bases and V 6 bases, and 9 bases lay outside the gene matches. Germline V lookup: CDR1 SNHLY, CDR2 FYNNEI. The CDR3 sequence is 15 residues long. The CDR3 is CASSPNGRTYNEQFF. CDR3 bases: TGTGCCAGCAGCCCCAACGGGAGGACTTACAATGAGCAGTTCTTC. The full variable domain, completed using reference TRBV2 and TRBJ2-1, is EPEVTQTPSHQVTQMGQEVILRCVPISNHLYFYWYRQILGQKVEFLVSFYNNEISEKSEIFDDQFSVERPDGSNFTLKIRSTKLEDSAMYFCASSPNGRTYNEQFFGPGTRLTVL.

The chain carries TRBV19 and TRBJ1-2; unclear D gene. The CDR3 runs to 14 residues. The germline V gene encodes CDR1 LNHDA and CDR2 SQIVND (reference sequence). V lost 7 bases to trimming and J lost 2 bases, with 14 bases between them. CDR3: CASTKGPTNYGYTF. The CDR3 nucleotides are TGTGCCAGTACCAAAGGGCCTACCAACTATGGCTACACCTTC.